The 9 T cell receptor beta chains presented below share a single source sample, sequenced in a study of cytomegalovirus exposure and HLA in healthy donors. PCR involved 60 Vbeta and 13 Jbeta primers. TCRdb keeps only in-frame clones here, not all; method: immunoSEQ multiplex PCR. Of just over 200,000 clones listed, around four fifths are singletons. Specimen: PBMCs. The receptors were gathered from a woman between 40 and 55 years old in good health and CMV-seronegative.

This rearrangement joins TRBV18 to TRBJ1-4; 10 nucleotides match TRBD1. V was pared by 3 bases and J by 8 bases, with 3 bases of the junction left unmatched. CDR3 length equals 14 residues. Germline-derived CDR1 and CDR2 are KGHSH and LQKENI. The DNA of the CDR3 is TGTGCCAGCTCACCGGGACAGGGGAACGAAAAACTGTTTTTT. Encoded protein: CASSPGQGNEKLFF.

This chain connects TRBV30 to TRBJ2-7, with D unclear. Germline assignment: CDR1 GTSNPN and CDR2 SVGIG (reference sequence). This CDR3 has 12 residues. V lost 1 base and J lost 0, with 4 bases in between. CDR3 sequence (DNA): TGTGCCTGGAGTGGACACTCCTACGAGCAGTACTTC. Its protein product is CAWSGHSYEQYF. The full variable domain, rest sourced from reference TRBV30 and TRBJ2-7, is SQTIHQWPATLVQPVGSPLSLECTVEGTSNPNLYWYRQAAGRGLQLLFYSVGIGQISSEVPQNLSASRPQDRQFILSSKKLLLSDSGFYLCAWSGHSYEQYFGPGTRLTVT.

This clone was seen only a few times. CDR3 region: CASRIGQGPGETQYF. CDR3 DNA sequence: TGCGCCAGCAGGATCGGACAGGGCCCAGGGGAGACCCAGTACTTC. The J gene is TRBJ2-5, the V gene TRBV4-1; TRBD1 aligns across 8 bases. The germline gives CDR1 MGHRA, CDR2 YSYEKL. This CDR3 is 15 amino acids long. J lost 5 bases, V lost 6 bases, and 11 bases had no gene match.

The chain couples TRBV10-3 to TRBJ1-2; perhaps TRBD1 as D (6 bases). The CDR3 consists of 13 residues. Germline CDR1 reads ENHRY; CDR2 reads SYGVKD. V was cut by 3 bases and J by 4 bases, with 9 bases left in between. Here the CDR3 reads CAISDLQGYGYTF. CDR3 DNA sequence: TGTGCCATCAGTGATTTACAGGGCTATGGCTACACCTTC.

The chain uses TRBV7-9 and TRBJ2-5; D possibly corresponds to TRBD1 (6 bases). Per germline, CDR1 SEHNR and CDR2 FQNEAQ (reference sequence). The V end lost 1 base, the J end lost 1 base, and 10 bases lay between the germline ends. The CDR3 sequence is 15 residues long. The CDR3 spells CASSLGTVAQETQYF. The CDR3 region has the DNA TGTGCCAGCAGCTTAGGGACAGTAGCCCAAGAGACCCAGTACTTC.

The chain joins TRBV4-1 to TRBJ1-2, with a weak D call TRBD1 (6 bases). Trimming took off 1 base at V and 2 bases at J, with 11 bases between the two ends. The germline V gene has CDR1 MGHRA and CDR2 YSYEKL. The CDR3 consists of 15 residues. The CDR3: CASSQVGGLNYGYTF. The CDR3 DNA is TGCGCCAGCAGCCAAGTTGGGGGCCTAAACTATGGCTACACCTTC.

This chain connects TRBV7-6 to TRBJ2-3; possible D gene TRBD2, 5 bases. The CDR3 is 13 amino acids. The V end lost 5 bases, the J end lost 4 bases, and 10 bases lay between the germline ends. Germline-derived CDR1 and CDR2 are SGHVS and FNYEAQ. The CDR3 DNA follows: TGTGCCAGCAGCGGACTCACGGCAGATACGCAGTATTTT. It yields the protein CASSGLTADTQYF.

The DNA of the CDR3 is TGTGCCAGCAGCGTACGCGGGGGCGGGAACACTGAAGCTTTCTTT. Translation gives CASSVRGGGNTEAFF. The rearrangement joins TRBV9 to TRBJ1-1; TRBD1 is a possible D gene (6 bases). V lost 1 base and J 1 base, leaving 11 bases between the germline ends. CDR1 and CDR2 from the germline V gene are SGDLS and YYNGEE. The CDR3 totals 15 residues.

This sequence joins TRBV4-1 and TRBJ2-7, with D perhaps TRBD2 (6 bases). Germline-derived CDR1 and CDR2 are MGHRA and YSYEKL. V lost 3 bases to trimming and J lost 3 bases, with 18 bases between them. The length of the CDR3 is 16 residues. In DNA form, the CDR3 reads TGCGCCAGCAGCCAGGCTCTAGCGCGTCCAAGCTACGAGCAGTACTTC. Its protein product is CASSQALARPSYEQYF.